This T cell receptor (beta chain) is from a study of T cells in Graves' hyperthyroidism and ophthalmopathy (dated by TCRdb to between 2019 and 2020). About the full investigation: Peripheral blood was collected at initial diagnosis, before any treatment. TCR V-J signatures able to tell the groups apart were searched for in a discovery cohort of 100 or so patients, of whom more than 40 had Graves' ophthalmopathy and about 55 had stable Graves' hyperthyroidism. Prospective prediction of ophthalmopathy was tested in an independent validation cohort consisting of 18 to 20 hyperthyroidism patients and more than 15 patients who later progressed to ophthalmopathy. The roughly 94 discovery patients were randomly divided into training and test sets at a 7:3 ratio. Thyroid tissue and blood T-cell repertoires from more than five Graves' hyperthyroidism patients were also compared in the study. After blood sampling, hyperthyroidism patients were treated with methimazole at a starting dose of 30 mg daily, and ophthalmopathy patients were treated with high-dose intravenous methylprednisolone. According to the paper, TCR Vbeta CDR3 sequencing was carried out on over 130 peripheral blood samples, which came from 40 to 45 ophthalmopathy, fewer than 80 hyperthyroidism and approximately 17 progressor patients. Summary of the overall study and its limitations: Most expanded thyroid clonotypes (frequency above 0.001) were also found in blood, which suggests that blood repertoires may mirror thyroid immune responses. During validation, the model predicted progression to ophthalmopathy a median of around 6 months ahead of onset, with roughly 65% sensitivity and less than 85% specificity. In cross-validation, a model built on a 13 V-J signature told ophthalmopathy apart from stable hyperthyroidism with 85% to 90% sensitivity and approximately 81% specificity, and in testing the same model reached 80%/75%. No statistical method was used to set the sample size in advance, and investigators knew the group allocation.

The TCR beta CDR3 regions were amplified from the RNA transcripts. For the first round of RT-PCR on the TCR CDR3, the HTBI primer set was used together with the Qiagen OneStep RT-PCR kit. Libraries were constructed in a second round of multiplex PCR, after which size selection and purification were carried out. Paired-end sequencing of the libraries was performed with 100 bp reads on an Illumina HiSeq2000. Concerning the study's data processing: SOAPnuke was used to process the raw data, throwing out any read that contained adapters or uncalled bases, had a mean Phred below 15, or lacked an exact constant-primer or identifier match. COPE v1.2.5 was used to merge the high-quality paired reads, and each unique nucleotide sequence was defined as a clonotype. MiTCR v1.1 was used to align clonotypes to the IMGT TRBV, TRBD and TRBJ reference segments. Only V-J combinations with frequency above 0.0001, covering about 99% of repertoires, were analysed. The TCS score was defined as F50 (clonal expansion) divided by E x V (chaos), with BLOSUM62-based TCRdist calculated between CDR3 peptides within each V-J. Welch's t-statistics and random forest reduced some 510 V-J features to about 13, which were used in a naive Bayes classifier (R e1071). In-frame beta chains were kept once TCRdb had trimmed the public reads at Q25 with fastp and called clones with MiXCR. All rows with the same CDR3 protein become a single entry with the most common DNA and genes. These V and J calls derive from TCRdb rather than the authors' analysis. This sample gives about half a million distinct CDR3 sequences in total; more than 15% of them show up just once. The top ten clonotypes cover less than 30% of the sample.

Ophthalmopathy patients had moderately to severely active disease, with a Clinical Activity Score of 3 or more, a NOSPECS grade of 4 or more, and a disease duration of less than 3 months. Any patient with an uncontrolled infection, another autoimmune disease, pregnancy or lactation was excluded. Clinical symptoms, serum thyroxine and TRAb, thyroid ultrasound, and orbital computed tomography formed the basis for the diagnoses. PBMCs were separated from around 9.1 ml of fresh peripheral blood using Ficoll-Paque density gradient centrifugation. Total RNA was extracted using Trizol reagent, and RNA quality was assessed on an Agilent 2100 Bioanalyzer. At least ten counts were recorded for this clonotype. The target of this receptor is not known. Base-call qualities are not available, and no considerably larger clone is one nucleotide away. Sequencing used blood. This sequence was found in a woman aged 25 to 39 with Graves' ophthalmopathy.

The CDR3 protein is CASSNLAGGRSEQYF. The sequenced DNA: TGTGCCAGCAGTAATTTAGCGGGAGGGCGTAGCGAGCAGTACTTC. This chain is built from TRBV28 and TRBJ2-7; 11 bases in the middle match TRBD2. For this chain, trimming is 5 bases at the V end and 6 bases at the J end, and the number of junction bases without a gene match is 9. From a lookup of the germline V gene, CDR1 and CDR2 are MDHEN and SYDVKM. From its cysteine to its phenylalanine, the CDR3 spans 15 amino acids. CDR3 DNA is the only sequence kept; it has 45 bases, read in frame from the first base.